This T cell receptor (beta chain) was documented in a study of T cells in Graves' hyperthyroidism and ophthalmopathy. About this clonotype: Its antigen is not known.

Amplification targeted TCR beta CDR3 regions from RNA transcripts. An initial round of RT-PCR targeting the TCR CDR3 relied on the HTBI primer set. TCRdb independently ran MiXCR on the multiplex PCR reads; one entry per CDR3 protein. This table holds 89,000 or so distinct CDR3 sequences, around 40% found once. Germline V CDR1 and CDR2: MNHEY, SVGAGI. This CDR3 contains 12 residues. The V and J ends lost 6 bases and 4 bases respectively, with 7 bases between them. Recently diagnosed hyperthyroidism of less than 2 months' duration affected patients aged 18 to 65. Reasons for excluding patients were uncontrolled infection, other autoimmune disease, pregnancy or lactation. Findings and caveats of the study: Median prediction lead before ophthalmopathy onset was about 6.5 months with the model.

Sequenced material: peripheral blood or thyroid tissue (not recorded which). The chain joins TRBV6-5 to TRBJ2-1; D not certain. The origin of this receptor is a woman in her twenties or thirties with Graves' hyperthyroidism. As DNA, the CDR3 is TGTGCCAGCAGGGACCCTTACAATGAGCAGTTCTTC. This sequence encodes CASRDPYNEQFF.